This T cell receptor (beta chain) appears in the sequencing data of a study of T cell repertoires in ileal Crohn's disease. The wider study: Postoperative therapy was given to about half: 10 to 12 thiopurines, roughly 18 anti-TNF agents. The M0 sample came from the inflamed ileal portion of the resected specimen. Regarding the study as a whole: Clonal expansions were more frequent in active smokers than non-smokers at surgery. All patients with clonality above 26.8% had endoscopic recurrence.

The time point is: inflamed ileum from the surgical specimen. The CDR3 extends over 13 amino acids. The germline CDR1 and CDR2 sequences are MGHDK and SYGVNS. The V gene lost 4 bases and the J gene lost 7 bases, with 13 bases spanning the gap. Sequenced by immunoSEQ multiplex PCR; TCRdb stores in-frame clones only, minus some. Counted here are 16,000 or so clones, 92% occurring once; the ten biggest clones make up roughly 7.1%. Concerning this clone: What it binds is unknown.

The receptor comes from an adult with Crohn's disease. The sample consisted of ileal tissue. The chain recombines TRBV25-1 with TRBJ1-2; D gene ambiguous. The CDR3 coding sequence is TGTGCCAGCAGTGGGCCCGGAGGGAGTGGCTACACCTTC. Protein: CASSGPGGSGYTF.